The rows below give T cell receptor beta chains drawn from one sample of a study of blood T cell repertoires in COVID-19. The repertoire was sequenced with immunoSEQ multiplex PCR; TCRdb's copy has only in-frame clones and lacks some. The sample holds roughly 280,000 clones; about nine tenths are singletons and the top ten take around 11%. Source material: peripheral blood. These TCRs come from a woman in her thirties with COVID-19, enrolled during active disease. The CDR3 runs from the conserved cysteine through the conserved F or W. The order of the fields is D gene, clone size, J gene, V gene, CDR3 DNA, CDR3 protein. D genes are given only for firm matches. Expanded clones get a size class; other rows say once, few or many, or leave the size out.

TRBD1 | NA | TRBJ1-4 | TRBV2 | TGTGCCAGCAGTGAAGCGACGACAGGGGAGTTGATAATCGGACTGTTTTTT | CASSEATTGELIIGLFF
TRBD1 | NA | TRBJ1-2 | TRBV5-1 | TGCGCCAGCAGCTTTGGGACAGGGGGAGGCTATGGCTACACCTTC | CASSFGTGGGYGYTF
TRBD2 | NA | TRBJ2-7 | TRBV5-1 | TGCGCCAGCAGCCAGACTAGCGCCTACGAGCAGTACTTC | CASSQTSAYEQYF
TRBD1 | once | TRBJ1-1 | TRBV27 | TGTGCCAGCAAACCGACAGGGTCTCCTGAAGCTTTCTTT | CASKPTGSPEAFF
TRBD1 | NA | TRBJ2-7 | TRBV5-1 | TGCGCCAGCAGCATCTCCGCCGGGACAGGGTTGTACGAGCAGTACTTC | CASSISAGTGLYEQYF
TRBD1 | NA | TRBJ2-3 | TRBV27 | TGTGCCAGCAGTTTAGACCGGGACAGGAATACAGATACGCAGTATTTT | CASSLDRDRNTDTQYF
TRBD2 | NA | TRBJ2-1 | TRBV30 | TGTGCCTGGAGTGTATGGTCCGCGGGAGGGCCTAGTGAGCAGTTCTTC | CAWSVWSAGGPSEQFF
TRBD1 | NA | TRBJ1-1 | TRBV29-1 | TGCAGCGCCGTGACAGGGGTTGAAGCTTTCTTT | CSAVTGVEAFF
TRBD2 | NA | TRBJ2-7 | TRBV14 | TGTGCCAGCAGTCCTCTGGGTGGGAGGGCCGGTCACGAGCAGTACTTC | CASSPLGGRAGHEQYF
TRBD2 | NA | TRBJ2-7 | TRBV5-5 | TGTGCCAGCAGCTCCCAAGTGGGACTAGCGGGAGACGAGCAGTACTTC | CASSSQVGLAGDEQYF
NA | NA | TRBJ1-4 | TRBV28 | TGTGCCAGCAGTTCCCCCCGTGGTGGGGCGGCTAATGAAAAACTGTTTTTT | CASSSPRGGAANEKLFF
NA | NA | TRBJ1-1 | TRBV27 | TGTGCCAGCAAAAGGGGCCTCACTGAAGCTTTCTTT | CASKRGLTEAFF
NA | NA | TRBJ1-6 | TRBV9 | TGTGCCAGCAGCCAGGGTGGAGGGCGAGGTAATTCACCCCTCCACTTT | CASSQGGGRGNSPLHF
TRBD2 | NA | TRBJ2-1 | TRBV5-1 | TGCGCCAGCAGCTTGGAGACGGGAGGGGAGCAGTTCTTC | CASSLETGGEQFF
NA | once | TRBJ1-5 | TRBV28 | TGTGCCAGCAGTTTGTTAGCGGCAGTCGATAGCAATCAGCCCCAGCATTTT | CASSLLAAVDSNQPQHF
NA | NA | TRBJ1-2 | TRBV20-1 | TGCAGTGCCTTGTGGCCAAAGGGCTACACCTTC | CSALWPKGYTF
NA | NA | TRBJ1-1 | TRBV19 | TGTGCCAGTAGTATACGGGCAGGGCCTTGGGGGAACACTGAAGCTTTCTTT | CASSIRAGPWGNTEAFF
NA | once | TRBJ2-7 | TRBV7-6 | TGTGCCAGCAGCTTAGACCTATCCTACGAGCAGTACTTC | CASSLDLSYEQYF
TRBD2 | NA | TRBJ2-1 | TRBV7-3 | TGTGCCAGCAGCCTAACCGGGACTAGCGGGACCACGCAGCAGTTCTTC | CASSLTGTSGTTQQFF
NA | NA | TRBJ1-2 | TRBV7-9 | TGTGCCAGCAGCTTACCCAACACGGGAACAGGCTACACCTTC | CASSLPNTGTGYTF
NA | NA | TRBJ2-1 | TRBV13 | TGTGCCAGCAGGCGGTGGGATGAGCAGTTCTTC | CASRRWDEQFF
NA | NA | TRBJ1-1 | TRBV28 | TGTGCCAGCAGTCAGCTAAACTTGGGGGGTAAGAACACTGAAGCTTTCTTT | CASSQLNLGGKNTEAFF
NA | NA | TRBJ2-3 | TRBV5-1 | TGCGCCAGCAGCTTGGGGAAGGGGTCCTCTAGCACAGATACGCAGTATTTT | CASSLGKGSSSTDTQYF
TRBD1 | NA | TRBJ1-2 | TRBV19 | TGTGCCAGTAGTCCCTTAGACAGGGGGGCGCTGTATGGCTACACCTTC | CASSPLDRGALYGYTF
NA | NA | TRBJ1-1 | TRBV28 | TGTGCCAGCAGTTTAGATGGGGCGCTAATCACTGAAGCTTTCTTT | CASSLDGALITEAFF
TRBD1 | once | TRBJ1-5 | TRBV30 | TGTGCCTGGAGTGTACAGGGGGGGCAGCCCCAGCATTTT | CAWSVQGGQPQHF
NA | few | TRBJ2-7 | TRBV7-2 | TGTGCCAGCAGCCAGGACTGGGGAGAGCAGTACTTC | CASSQDWGEQYF
NA | NA | TRBJ2-7 | TRBV30 | TGTGCCTGGAGTGTACTTGCGTACGAGCAGTACTTC | CAWSVLAYEQYF
TRBD2 | once | TRBJ2-1 | TRBV13 | TGTGCCAGCAGCTTAGCCGGGACTATCTACAATGAGCAGTTCTTC | CASSLAGTIYNEQFF
NA | once | TRBJ2-1 | TRBV12-2 | TGTGCAAGTCGCCCGACTGTAGCGGGAGGGCCACAAGGGTACAATGAGCAGTTCTTC | CASRPTVAGGPQGYNEQFF
NA | NA | TRBJ2-2 | TRBV28 | TGTGCCAGTATAGCGTTTAACACCGGGGAGCTGTTTTTT | CASIAFNTGELFF
NA | NA | TRBJ1-4 | TRBV2 | TGTGCCAACTCCATGGGACAACTTAATGAAAAACTGTTTTTT | CANSMGQLNEKLFF
TRBD1 | NA | TRBJ2-7 | TRBV7-9 | TGTGCCAGCAGCTTAGGTCTGGACAGGATCTACGAGCAGTACTTC | CASSLGLDRIYEQYF